This T cell receptor beta chain was sequenced for a study of T cell responses to AZD1222 COVID-19 vaccine. Findings and limits, study-wide: CD4 TCRs covered the whole spike, strongest at regions 160-218 and 743-854. There were repertoire samples only from the period after the peak T cell response.

The data were produced by immunoSEQ multiplex PCR, yet TCRdb's version contains in-frame clones alone and is incomplete. Of some 140,000 clones in the sample, about 88% were seen once. Remarks on this clone: Its matching antigen is unknown.

The CDR3 spans 13 residues. Germline CDR1 reads SEHNR; CDR2 reads FQNEAQ (reference sequence). Trimming removed 1 base from V and 8 bases from J; junction bases left unmatched: 1. The source material was peripheral blood, sampled on day 0 of AZD1222 vaccination. The source is an adult in good health. The chain employs TRBV7-9 and TRBJ1-4; 7 bases match TRBD1. CDR3 loop: CASSLEGQEKLFF. CDR3 DNA: TGTGCCAGCAGCTTAGAGGGACAGGAAAAACTGTTTTTT.